One sample yielded the 14 T cell receptor beta chains listed below, sequenced in a study of cytomegalovirus exposure and HLA in healthy donors. The study ran its PCR with 60 Vbeta and 13 Jbeta primers. Clones were read by immunoSEQ multiplex PCR, and TCRdb kept only the in-frame ones, dropping some. The sample holds more than 85,000 clones, over 75% seen once. The specimen sequenced was PBMCs. These TCRs come from a woman aged 40 to 55 in good health and CMV-seropositive.

The chain is built from TRBV4-1 and TRBJ2-7; 10 positions match TRBD2. The germline V gene has CDR1 MGHRA and CDR2 YSYEKL. The CDR3 length is 14 residues. V lost 4 bases, J lost 2 bases, and 2 bases stayed unmatched. CDR3 protein: CASSRGLAAYEQYF. The CDR3 bases are TGCGCCAGCAGCCGTGGACTAGCGGCCTACGAGCAGTACTTC.

The chain employs TRBV7-2 and TRBJ1-2; tentative D call: TRBD1 (6 bases). Germline CDR1 and CDR2: SGHTA and FQGNSA. The V gene lost 10 bases and the J gene lost 4 bases, with 10 bases spanning the gap. This CDR3 has 11 amino acids. For the CDR3, the DNA is TGTGCCACCAGACAGGTCTATGGCTACACCTTC. Its protein is CATRQVYGYTF. Combining the CDR3 with reference TRBV7-2 and TRBJ1-2 gives the whole variable domain GAGVSQSPSNKVTEKGKDVELRCDPISGHTALYWYRQSLGQGLEFLIYFQGNSAPDKSGLPSDRFSAERTGGSVSTLTIQRTQQEDSAVYLCATRQVYGYTFGSGTRLTVV.

V and J are TRBV5-4 and TRBJ1-1; weak D call: TRBD1 (5 bases). The CDR3 has 16 amino acids. Per the germline V gene, CDR1 is SGHNT and CDR2 is YYREEE (reference sequence). Trimming took 0 bases from V and 4 from J, leaving 16 bases between them. The CDR3 protein is CASSLGVGVRSTEAFF. CDR3 nucleotide sequence: TGTGCCAGCAGCTTGGGGGTAGGGGTTAGGAGCACTGAAGCTTTCTTT. The full variable domain, with the rest looked up from reference TRBV5-4 and TRBJ1-1, is ETGVTQSPTHLIKTRGQQVTLRCSSQSGHNTVSWYQQALGQGPQFIFQYYREEENGRGNFPPRFSGLQFPNYSSELNVNALELDDSALYLCASSLGVGVRSTEAFFGQGTRLTVV.

This sequence joins TRBV27 and TRBJ1-1; 9 positions match TRBD1. Germline V gene lookup returns CDR1 MNHEY and CDR2 SMNVEV (reference sequence). The CDR3 has 14 amino acids. Unmatched junction bases numbered 14, after V lost 6 bases and J lost 12 bases. CDR3 sequence reads: CASSPDRGVPTTFF. The CDR3 DNA is TGTGCCAGCAGCCCTGACAGGGGGGTACCCACCACTTTCTTT.

The chain joins TRBV6-5 to TRBJ1-5, with TRBD1 identical over 7 bases. The V and J ends lost 5 bases and 7 bases, in that order; junction bases with no gene match: 11. From germline, CDR1 is MNHEY and CDR2 SVGAGI. The CDR3 runs to 15 residues. CDR3 in DNA: TGTGCCAGCAGTAGGGGAACAGGGGAAGGGCAGCCCCAGCATTTT. Encoded protein: CASSRGTGEGQPQHF.

The chain couples TRBV6-1 to TRBJ1-4; D not certain. The V end lost 6 bases, the J end lost 5 bases, and 7 bases lay between the germline ends. Germline V gene lookup returns CDR1 MNHNS and CDR2 SASEGT. This CDR3 comprises 12 residues. CDR3 sequence: CASRRGNEKLFF. The CDR3 coding sequence is TGTGCCAGCAGGCGGGGAAATGAAAAACTGTTTTTT.

The DNA of the CDR3 is TGTGCCAGCTCACCGGGACTCCCCTACGAGCAGTACTTC. Protein: CASSPGLPYEQYF. The chain employs TRBV18 and TRBJ2-7, with a tentative D call TRBD2 (6 bases). The V end was cut by 3 bases, the J end by 2 bases, with 8 bases between. The CDR3 totals 13 residues. Germline V lookup: CDR1 KGHSH, CDR2 LQKENI.

This clone has just a few counts. In DNA form, the CDR3 reads TGTGCCAGCAGCCAAGTTGGTTCCCGGGGTCGACCTGAAGCTTTCTTT. Residues: CASSQVGSRGRPEAFF. This chain connects TRBV4-2 to TRBJ1-1; D is ambiguous. This CDR3 has 16 amino acids. Germline CDR1 is LGHNA and CDR2 is YNFKEQ. V lost 1 base and J lost 6, with 18 bases in between.

In this sample, this clone turned up once. The chain links TRBV11-1 to TRBJ2-5; no clear D. Trimming left V 1 base short and J 3 bases short, with 3 bases between. Germline V CDR1 and CDR2: SGHAT, FQDESV (reference sequence). The CDR3 length is 12 residues. CDR3: CASSLGEETQYF. In DNA, the CDR3 is TGTGCCAGCAGCTTAGGAGAAGAGACCCAGTACTTC.

The chain has TRBV7-3 and TRBJ2-5; possible D gene TRBD2, 7 bases. This CDR3 is built from 13 residues. V was shortened by 5 bases and J by 8 bases, with 15 bases between the two germline ends. The germline V gene encodes CDR1 SGHTA and CDR2 FQGTGA. As DNA, the CDR3 is TGTGCCAGCAGCCTCAGGGAGGGGGATACCCAGTACTTC. Amino acids: CASSLREGDTQYF. Supplemented by reference TRBV7-3 and TRBJ2-5, the full variable domain reads GAGVSQTPSNKVTEKGKYVELRCDPISGHTALYWYRQSLGQGPEFLIYFQGTGAADDSGLPNDRFFAVRPEGSVSTLKIQRTERGDSAVYLCASSLREGDTQYFGPGTRLLVL.

This clone turned up a few times. The V gene is TRBV20-1, the J gene TRBJ1-2; D gene ambiguous. Trimming left V 3 bases short and J 6 bases short, with 8 bases between. CDR1 is DFQATT, CDR2 SNEGSKA, per germline (reference sequence). The CDR3 runs to 11 residues. This CDR3 is CSASRADGYTF. DNA of the CDR3: TGCAGTGCTAGTCGAGCCGATGGCTACACCTTC.

This clone has only a few counts. The genes are TRBV12-2 and TRBJ2-1; TRBD2 is taken as the D call from the table, unchecked against the DNA. TRBV12-2 constitutes a pseudogene. This CDR3 contains 20 residues. The CDR3 sequence: CASRPITTSGRVSVVDEQFF. In DNA, the CDR3 is TGTGCAAGTCGCCCCATTACTACTAGCGGGAGGGTTTCGGTAGTGGATGAGCAGTTCTTC.

The chain is built from TRBV19 and TRBJ2-5; D gene uncertain. The J call could be wrong; TRBJ2-7 is a better fit for the DNA end. CDR1 LNHDA and CDR2 SQIVND come from the germline V gene (reference sequence). This CDR3 has 13 amino acids. CDR3 sequence: CASSIGPPYEQYF. The CDR3 DNA follows: TGTGCCAGTAGTATAGGCCCCCCCTACGAGCAGTACTTC.

The genes are TRBV11-3 and TRBJ2-7, with a tentative D call TRBD1 (6 bases). V shed 3 bases and J shed 2 bases, with 8 bases lying between them. Germline CDR1 is SGHNT and CDR2 is YENEEA. This CDR3 is built from 13 residues. CDR3 DNA: TGTGCCAGCAGCTTGGGGGCCGCCTACGAGCAGTACTTC. It specifies CASSLGAAYEQYF.